This TCR beta chain was documented in a study of cytomegalovirus exposure and HLA in healthy donors. Despite likely unrecorded immune exposures, the donors were nominally healthy at the time of sampling. This CDR3 has 15 amino acids. V was trimmed by 3 bases and J by 2 bases, leaving 12 bases between them. Germline V gene sequence: CDR1 SGHVS, CDR2 FNYEAQ. Both 60 Vbeta primers and 13 Jbeta primers went into the PCR. This table comes from immunoSEQ multiplex PCR, and its TCRdb copy is limited to in-frame clones, with some not included. Of about 140,000 clones detected, 75% to 80% appear once; the ten largest clones hold around 5.9%. In the case of this clone: Its antigen is not identified.

Study-level findings and limits: When presence/absence was analysed, sequencing depth was taken to be roughly uniform across donors. Earlier analysis yielded a pattern in which most TCR beta V segments were productive about 90% or about 30% of the time. Highest at DRB1 and lowest at HLA-C, TCR association rates differed among HLA loci in a later analysis.

Specimen: PBMCs. V is TRBV7-6 and J is TRBJ2-3; the D gene is possibly TRBD2 (5 bases). The origin of this receptor is a woman between 35 and 50 years old in good health and CMV-seropositive. As DNA, the CDR3 is TGTGCCAGCAGCTTGAGGGAGCTTGCCACAGATACGCAGTATTTT. This encodes CASSLRELATDTQYF.